Below, 13 T cell receptor beta chains from the same sample are listed, as sequenced in a study of T cells in Graves' hyperthyroidism and ophthalmopathy. TCR beta CDR3 sequences were amplified from RNA transcripts. With the HTBI primer set, the TCR CDR3 went through a first round of RT-PCR. TCRdb fed the multiplex PCR reads into MiXCR, producing one record per CDR3 protein. The repertoire holds 450,000 to 600,000 distinct CDR3 sequences, 20% seen once, with approximately 50% in the top ten. Sequencing was done on a sample of blood. These receptors were collected from a middle-aged man with Graves' ophthalmopathy.

The chain recombines TRBV6-1 with TRBJ1-2; 8 bases match TRBD1. J lost 7 bases, V lost 2 bases, and 6 bases had no gene match. The CDR3 consists of 14 residues. Germline V lookup: CDR1 MNHNS, CDR2 SASEGT. CDR3 region: CASSETRQGSGYTF. CDR3 nucleotides: TGTGCCAGCAGTGAAACGCGACAGGGGAGTGGCTACACCTTC.

The gene calls are TRBV27 and TRBJ1-5; D gene uncertain. Trimming shortened V by 3 bases and J by 10 bases, and 13 bases separated the two germline ends. Germline V gene lookup returns CDR1 MNHEY and CDR2 SMNVEV (reference sequence). The CDR3 extends over 13 amino acids. Here the CDR3 DNA reads TGTGCCAGCAGTTTGCTCCTATCGGGCCCCCAGCATTTT. Amino acids: CASSLLLSGPQHF.

The chain combines TRBV7-9 with TRBJ1-6, with TRBD1 identical over 10 bases. The CDR3 sequence is 18 residues long. V lost 4 bases to trimming and J lost 5 bases; unmatched junction nucleotides: 11. Germline CDR1 SEHNR, CDR2 FQNEAQ (reference sequence). In DNA form, the CDR3 reads TGTGCCAGCAGCTCCGGGACAGGGGAGTCAGCGGATAATTCACCCCTCCACTTT. Its protein product is CASSSGTGESADNSPLHF.

The chain links TRBV6-2 or TRBV6-3 to TRBJ2-7, with D tentatively TRBD1 or TRBD2 (5 bases each). Germline V lookup: CDR1 MNHEY, CDR2 SVGEGT. V was trimmed by 4 bases and J by 0 bases, leaving 16 bases between them. The CDR3 contains 16 residues. This chain's CDR3 is CASSSLGGESSYEQYF. The CDR3 DNA follows: TGTGCCAGCAGTTCCCTTGGGGGAGAAAGCTCCTACGAGCAGTACTTC.

V gene TRBV19 combines with J gene TRBJ1-5, with 7 positions matching TRBD1. In germline, CDR1 is LNHDA, CDR2 SQIVND (reference sequence). The CDR3 runs 16 residues. V lost 5 bases and J lost 0; bases outside the gene matches: 7. The CDR3 region has the DNA TGTGCCAGTAGTTCCCAGGGGGTTTCTAGCAATCAGCCCCAGCATTTT. This codes for CASSSQGVSSNQPQHF.

This clonotype was seen ten or more times. The V gene is TRBV9, the J gene TRBJ2-7, with 13 bases identical to TRBD2. The CDR3 extends over 15 amino acids. Unmatched junction bases numbered 6, after V lost 4 bases and J lost 5 bases. Germline V gene sequence: CDR1 SGDLS, CDR2 YYNGEE. CDR3 nucleotides: TGTGCCAGCAGCTCCGGGACTAGCGGGAACCACGAGCAGTACTTC. This encodes CASSSGTSGNHEQYF.

In DNA, the CDR3 is TGTGCCAGTAGTATACTAGGACAGGGCGGGCAGCCCCAGCATTTT. As protein: CASSILGQGGQPQHF. The chain couples TRBV19 to TRBJ1-5; 8 bases align to TRBD1. CDR3 length: 15 amino acids. CDR1 and CDR2 from the germline V gene are LNHDA and SQIVND (reference sequence). J lost 7 bases, V lost 2 bases, and 7 bases had no gene match.

This clonotype was recorded at least ten times. The V gene is TRBV28, the J gene TRBJ2-3; 8 bases are a match to TRBD2. This CDR3 is 16 amino acids long. V was clipped by 3 bases and J by 3 bases; unmatched bases: 8. Germline CDR1 reads MDHEN; CDR2 reads SYDVKM. The DNA of the CDR3 is TGTGCCAGCAGTTTGTGGGCGGGAGGATCGACAGATACGCAGTATTTT. Translating it yields CASSLWAGGSTDTQYF.

This clonotype was seen ten or more times. This chain joins TRBV7-2 and TRBJ2-7; 9 bases are shared with TRBD2. This CDR3 contains 14 residues. Losses at the gene ends were 3 bases for V and 1 base for J; bases not matched to a gene: 1. Germline values: CDR1 SGHTA, CDR2 FQGNSA. CDR3 bases: TGTGCCAGCAGCTTGGGACTAGCTTCCTACGAGCAGTACTTC. It encodes CASSLGLASYEQYF.

This clonotype was observed at least ten times. CDR3 coding DNA: TGTGCCAGCTCCAGAGGGGAATATCTGAACACTGAAGCTTTCTTT. This translates into CASSRGEYLNTEAFF. The J gene is TRBJ1-1, the V gene TRBV7-8; D perhaps matches TRBD1 (5 bases). CDR3 size: 15 residues. Germline V gene sequence: CDR1 SGHVS, CDR2 FQNEAQ. V gave up 8 bases and J gave up 0 bases, with 16 bases separating them. Supplemented by reference TRBV7-8 and TRBJ1-1, the full variable domain reads GAGVSQSPRYKVAKRGQDVALRCDPISGHVSLFWYQQALGQGPEFLTYFQNEAQLDKSGLPSDRFFAERPEGSVSTLKIQRTQQEDSAVYLCASSRGEYLNTEAFFGQGTRLTVV.

A few counts support this clonotype. The chain recombines TRBV5-5 with TRBJ2-7; D is unclear. Per the germline V gene, CDR1 is SGHKS and CDR2 is YYEKEE (reference sequence). The CDR3 sequence is 14 residues long. The ends were cut back, 9 bases at V and 4 bases at J, with 20 bases in the middle. CDR3: CATDGRYPSYEQYF. CDR3 DNA: TGTGCCACCGATGGTCGATATCCTAGTTACGAGCAGTACTTC.

The chain joins TRBV6-2 or TRBV6-3 to TRBJ1-4, with D possibly matching TRBD1 (5 bases). Germline CDR1 reads MNHEY; CDR2 reads SVGEGT. V was shortened by 6 bases and J by 0 bases, with 14 bases between the two germline ends. The CDR3 covers 16 residues. This CDR3 reads CASSPDREATNEKLFF. The CDR3 region has the DNA TGTGCCAGCAGCCCCGACAGAGAAGCAACTAATGAAAAACTGTTTTTT.

This clonotype occurred a few times. This chain uses TRBV20-1 with TRBJ2-3, with D possibly TRBD2 on 6 matching bases. The CDR3 runs to 16 residues. Trimming pared 0 bases from V and 7 bases from J, leaving 20 bases between. Germline lookup yields CDR1 DFQATT and CDR2 SNEGSKA (reference sequence). The chain's CDR3 is CSARDFGGPGSHTQYF. The CDR3 DNA follows: TGCAGTGCTAGAGATTTCGGGGGTCCGGGGAGCCATACGCAGTATTTT.